This T cell receptor beta chain emerged from a study of T cells after somatic rescue of genetic block. Libraries were prepared by immunoSEQ multiplex PCR; TCRdb keeps only in-frame clonotypes and omits some of them. This table holds around 50,000 clones, roughly 96% found once. Germline values: CDR1 SGHAT, CDR2 FQNNGV. The CDR3 is made up of 13 amino acids. Trimming cost V 10 bases and J 0 bases; bases outside gene matches: 6. V usage is TRBV11-2 and J usage is TRBJ2-7; TRBD2 matches 7 bases. Sequenced sample: peripheral blood mononuclear cells (PBMCs). The clonotype originates from a child younger than two. The CDR3 here is CATALAVSYEQYF. The CDR3 coding sequence is TGTGCCACGGCCCTAGCGGTCTCCTACGAGCAGTACTTC.